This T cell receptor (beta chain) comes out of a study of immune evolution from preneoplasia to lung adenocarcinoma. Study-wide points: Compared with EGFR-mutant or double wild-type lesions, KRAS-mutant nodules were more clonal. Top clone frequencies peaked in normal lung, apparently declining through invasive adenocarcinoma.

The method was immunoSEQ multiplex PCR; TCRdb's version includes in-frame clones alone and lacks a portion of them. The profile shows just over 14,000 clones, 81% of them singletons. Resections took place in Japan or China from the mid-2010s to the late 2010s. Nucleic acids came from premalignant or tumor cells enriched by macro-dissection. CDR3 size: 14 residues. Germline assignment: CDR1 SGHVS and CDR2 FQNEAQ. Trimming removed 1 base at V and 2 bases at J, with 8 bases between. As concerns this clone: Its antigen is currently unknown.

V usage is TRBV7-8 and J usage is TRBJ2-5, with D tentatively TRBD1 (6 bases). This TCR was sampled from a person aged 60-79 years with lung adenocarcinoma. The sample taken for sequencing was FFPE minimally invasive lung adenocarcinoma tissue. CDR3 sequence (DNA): TGTGCCAGCAGCTTAGGGACAGTTCAAGAGACCCAGTACTTC. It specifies CASSLGTVQETQYF. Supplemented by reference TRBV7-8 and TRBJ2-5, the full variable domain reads GAGVSQSPRYKVAKRGQDVALRCDPISGHVSLFWYQQALGQGPEFLTYFQNEAQLDKSGLPSDRFFAERPEGSVSTLKIQRTQQEDSAVYLCASSLGTVQETQYFGPGTRLLVL.